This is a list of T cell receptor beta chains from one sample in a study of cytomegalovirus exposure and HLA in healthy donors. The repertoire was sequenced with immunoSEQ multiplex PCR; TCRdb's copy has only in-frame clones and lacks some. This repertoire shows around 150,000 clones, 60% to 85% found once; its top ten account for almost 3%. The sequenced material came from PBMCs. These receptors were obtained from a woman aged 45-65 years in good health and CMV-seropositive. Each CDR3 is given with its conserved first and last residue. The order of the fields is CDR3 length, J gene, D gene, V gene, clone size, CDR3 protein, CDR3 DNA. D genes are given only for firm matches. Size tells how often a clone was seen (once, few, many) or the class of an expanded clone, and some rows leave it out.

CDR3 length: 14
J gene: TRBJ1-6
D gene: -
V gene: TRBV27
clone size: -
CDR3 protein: CASTPRGGISPLHF
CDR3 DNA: TGTGCCAGCACCCCTCGGGGGGGCATTTCACCCCTCCACTTT

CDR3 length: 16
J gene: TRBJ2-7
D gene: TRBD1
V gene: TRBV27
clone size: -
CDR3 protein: CASRPQQGAPPTSQYF
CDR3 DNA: TGTGCCAGCAGACCCCAACAGGGGGCACCACCTACGTCGCAGTACTTC

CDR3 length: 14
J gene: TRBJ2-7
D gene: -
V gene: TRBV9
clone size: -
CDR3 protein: CASSVGTSGYEQYF
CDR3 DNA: TGTGCCAGCAGCGTAGGGACCAGCGGCTACGAGCAGTACTTC

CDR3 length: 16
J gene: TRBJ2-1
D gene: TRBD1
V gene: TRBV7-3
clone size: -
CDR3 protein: CASSLTAGTAYNEQFF
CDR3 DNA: TGTGCCAGCAGCTTAACGGCCGGGACAGCTTACAATGAGCAGTTCTTC

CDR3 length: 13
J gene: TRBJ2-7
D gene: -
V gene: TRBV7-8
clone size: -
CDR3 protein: CASSFEPSYEQYF
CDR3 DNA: TGTGCCAGCAGCTTTGAGCCTTCCTACGAGCAGTACTTC

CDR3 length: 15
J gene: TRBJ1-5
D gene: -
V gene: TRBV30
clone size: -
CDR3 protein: CAWGLGEVSNQPQHF
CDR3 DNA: TGTGCCTGGGGCCTGGGGGAGGTGAGCAATCAGCCCCAGCATTTT

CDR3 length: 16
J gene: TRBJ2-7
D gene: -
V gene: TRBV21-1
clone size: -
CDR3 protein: CAIKVASGGGTYEQYF
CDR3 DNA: TGTGCCATCAAAGTTGCTAGCGGGGGGGGAACCTACGAGCAGTACTTC

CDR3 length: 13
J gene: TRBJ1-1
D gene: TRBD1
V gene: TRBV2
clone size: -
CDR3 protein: CASSETGGLGAFF
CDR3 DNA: TGTGCCAGCAGTGAGACAGGGGGGCTGGGTGCTTTCTTT

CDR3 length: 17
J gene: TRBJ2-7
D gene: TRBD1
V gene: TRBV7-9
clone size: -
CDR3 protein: CASSLRDGTADSYEQYF
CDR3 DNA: TGTGCCAGCAGCTTAAGGGACGGGACAGCGGACTCCTACGAGCAGTACTTC

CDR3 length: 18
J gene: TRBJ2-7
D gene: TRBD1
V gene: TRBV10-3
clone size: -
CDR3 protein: CAIRAGTGGGKSSYEQYF
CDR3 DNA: TGTGCCATCAGGGCCGGGACAGGGGGCGGGAAATCCTCCTACGAGCAGTACTTC

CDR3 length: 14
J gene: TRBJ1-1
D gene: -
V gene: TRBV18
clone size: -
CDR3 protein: CASSLGLMNTEAFF
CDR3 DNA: TGTGCCAGCTCGTTAGGACTTATGAACACTGAAGCTTTCTTT

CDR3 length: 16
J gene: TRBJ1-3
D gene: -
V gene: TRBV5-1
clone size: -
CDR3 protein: CASSLEGLAGGNTIYF
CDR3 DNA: TGCGCCAGCAGCTTGGAAGGGTTAGCGGGTGGAAACACCATATATTTT

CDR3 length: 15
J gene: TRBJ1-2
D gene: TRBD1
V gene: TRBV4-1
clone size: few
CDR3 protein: CASSQEGTGGYGYTF
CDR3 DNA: TGCGCCAGCAGCCAAGAGGGGACAGGGGGCTATGGCTACACCTTC

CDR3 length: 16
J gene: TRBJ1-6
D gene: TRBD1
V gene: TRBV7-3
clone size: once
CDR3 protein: CARDAGQGFSNSPLHF
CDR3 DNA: TGTGCCAGGGACGCGGGACAGGGATTTTCTAATTCACCCCTCCACTTT

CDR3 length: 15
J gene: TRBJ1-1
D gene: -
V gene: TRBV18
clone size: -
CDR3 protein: CASSPRQAMNTEAFF
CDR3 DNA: TGTGCCAGCTCACCCAGACAGGCGATGAACACTGAAGCTTTCTTT

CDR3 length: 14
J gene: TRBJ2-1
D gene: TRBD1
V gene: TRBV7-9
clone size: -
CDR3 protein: CASSGDSTYNEQFF
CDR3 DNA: TGTGCCAGCAGCGGGGACAGCACCTACAATGAGCAGTTCTTC

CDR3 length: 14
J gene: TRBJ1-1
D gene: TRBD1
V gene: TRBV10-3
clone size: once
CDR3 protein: CAISLQGGDTEAFF
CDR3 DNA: TGTGCCATCAGTCTACAGGGGGGGGACACTGAAGCTTTCTTT

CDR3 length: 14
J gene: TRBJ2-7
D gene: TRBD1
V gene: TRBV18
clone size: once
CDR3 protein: CASSQTGDSYEQYF
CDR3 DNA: TGTGCCAGCTCCCAAACAGGGGACTCCTACGAGCAGTACTTC

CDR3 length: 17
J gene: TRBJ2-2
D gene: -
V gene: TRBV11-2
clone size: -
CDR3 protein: CASSLVIGTQNTGELFF
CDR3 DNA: TGTGCCAGCAGCTTAGTCATTGGGACTCAGAACACCGGGGAGCTGTTTTTT

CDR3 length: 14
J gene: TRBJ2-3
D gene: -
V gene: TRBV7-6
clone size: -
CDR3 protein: CASSFPRGGDTQYF
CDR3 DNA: TGTGCCAGCAGCTTCCCCCGAGGGGGAGATACGCAGTATTTT

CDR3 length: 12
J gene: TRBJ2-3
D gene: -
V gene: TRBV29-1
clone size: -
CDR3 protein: CSATPGEKSRYF
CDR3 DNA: TGCAGCGCGACCCCCGGGGAAAAGAGCCGGTATTTT

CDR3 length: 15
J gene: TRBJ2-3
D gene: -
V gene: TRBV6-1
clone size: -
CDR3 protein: CASSVLGQSTDTQYF
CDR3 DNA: TGTGCCAGCAGCGTACTGGGGCAAAGCACAGATACGCAGTATTTT

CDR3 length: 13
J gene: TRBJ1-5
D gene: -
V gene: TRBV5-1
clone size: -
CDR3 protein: CASSLEGYQPQHF
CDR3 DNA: TGCGCCAGCAGCTTGGAGGGGTATCAGCCCCAGCATTTT

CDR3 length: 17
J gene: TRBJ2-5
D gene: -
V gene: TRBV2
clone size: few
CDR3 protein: CASSEGWRGNPQETQYF
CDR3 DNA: TGTGCCAGCAGTGAAGGGTGGAGGGGCAACCCCCAAGAGACCCAGTACTTC

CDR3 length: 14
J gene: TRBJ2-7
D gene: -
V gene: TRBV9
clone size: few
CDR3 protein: CASSVGEVSGEQYF
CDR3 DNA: TGTGCCAGCAGCGTGGGGGAGGTATCAGGCGAGCAGTACTTC

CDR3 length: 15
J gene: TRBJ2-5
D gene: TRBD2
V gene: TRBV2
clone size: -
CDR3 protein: CASRVAGAFQETQYF
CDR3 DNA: TGTGCCAGCAGAGTAGCGGGGGCGTTCCAAGAGACCCAGTACTTC

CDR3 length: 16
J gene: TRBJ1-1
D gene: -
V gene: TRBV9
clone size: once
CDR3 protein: CASSPSEGHRGTEAFF
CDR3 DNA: TGTGCCAGCAGCCCTTCTGAAGGACATAGGGGGACTGAAGCTTTCTTT

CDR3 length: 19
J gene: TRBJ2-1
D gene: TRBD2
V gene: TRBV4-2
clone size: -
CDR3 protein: CASSQSFKGLAVAYNEQFF
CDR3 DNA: TGTGCCAGCAGCCAAAGTTTCAAAGGACTAGCGGTAGCCTACAATGAGCAGTTCTTC

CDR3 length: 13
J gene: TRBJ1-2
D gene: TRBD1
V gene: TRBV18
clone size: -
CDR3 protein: CASSPDRVSGYTF
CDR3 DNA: TGTGCCAGCTCACCGGACAGGGTTAGTGGCTACACCTTC

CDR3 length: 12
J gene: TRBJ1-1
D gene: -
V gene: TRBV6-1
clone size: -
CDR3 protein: CASSDLGVEAFF
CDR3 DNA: TGTGCCAGCAGTGATTTGGGAGTTGAAGCTTTCTTT

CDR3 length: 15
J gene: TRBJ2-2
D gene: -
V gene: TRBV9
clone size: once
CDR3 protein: CASSVAQKGTGELFF
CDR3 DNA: TGTGCCAGCAGCGTAGCACAGAAAGGCACCGGGGAGCTGTTTTTT

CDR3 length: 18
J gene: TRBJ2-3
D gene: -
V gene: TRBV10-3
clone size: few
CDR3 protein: CAISGRGGRGPSTDTQYF
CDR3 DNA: TGTGCCATCAGTGGGAGGGGGGGACGGGGGCCTAGCACAGATACGCAGTATTTT

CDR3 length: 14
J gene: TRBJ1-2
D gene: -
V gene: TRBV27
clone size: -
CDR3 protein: CASSFHDRLEGYTF
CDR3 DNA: TGTGCCAGCAGTTTCCACGACAGGTTGGAGGGCTACACCTTC

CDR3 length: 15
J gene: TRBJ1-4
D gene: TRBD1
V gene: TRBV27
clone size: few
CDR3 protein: CASSKAGTGNEKLFF
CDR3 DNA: TGTGCCAGCAGTAAGGCCGGGACAGGGAATGAAAAACTGTTTTTT

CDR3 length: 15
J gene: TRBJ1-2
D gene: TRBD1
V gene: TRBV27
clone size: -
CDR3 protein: CASSGETGANYGYTF
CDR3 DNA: TGTGCCAGCAGTGGCGAGACAGGGGCTAACTATGGCTACACCTTC

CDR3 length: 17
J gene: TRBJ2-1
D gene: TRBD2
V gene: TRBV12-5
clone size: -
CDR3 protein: CASGSGSGGGSYNEQFF
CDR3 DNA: TGTGCTAGTGGTTCAGGTAGCGGGGGAGGCTCCTACAATGAGCAGTTCTTC

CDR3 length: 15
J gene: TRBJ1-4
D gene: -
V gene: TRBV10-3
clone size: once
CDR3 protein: CAIRGGSASNEKLFF
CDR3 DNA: TGTGCCATCAGGGGGGGATCTGCATCTAATGAAAAACTGTTTTTT

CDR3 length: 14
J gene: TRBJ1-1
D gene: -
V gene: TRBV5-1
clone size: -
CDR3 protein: CASSLAGFNTEAFF
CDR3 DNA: TGCGCCAGCAGCTTGGCCGGGTTTAACACTGAAGCTTTCTTT

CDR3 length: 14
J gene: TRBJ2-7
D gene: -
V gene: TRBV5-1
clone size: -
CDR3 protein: CASSLQGLWNEQYF
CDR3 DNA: TGCGCCAGCAGCTTGCAGGGTCTCTGGAACGAGCAGTACTTC

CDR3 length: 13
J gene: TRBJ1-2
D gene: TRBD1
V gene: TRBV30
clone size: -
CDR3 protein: CAWSSDRGRGYTF
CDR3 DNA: TGTGCCTGGAGTAGCGACAGGGGTCGGGGCTACACCTTC

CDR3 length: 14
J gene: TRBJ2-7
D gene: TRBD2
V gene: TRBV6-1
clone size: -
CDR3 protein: CASSGQRGTTEQYF
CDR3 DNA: TGTGCCAGCAGTGGTCAGCGAGGGACTACCGAGCAGTACTTC

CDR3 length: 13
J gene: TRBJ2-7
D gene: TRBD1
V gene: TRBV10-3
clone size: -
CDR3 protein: CAISVDRVYEQYF
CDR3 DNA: TGTGCCATCAGTGTAGACAGGGTCTACGAGCAGTACTTC

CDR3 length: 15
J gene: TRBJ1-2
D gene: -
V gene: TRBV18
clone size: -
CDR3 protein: CASSPTTSEAKGYTF
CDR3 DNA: TGTGCCAGCTCCCCCACGACGTCCGAGGCCAAGGGCTACACCTTC

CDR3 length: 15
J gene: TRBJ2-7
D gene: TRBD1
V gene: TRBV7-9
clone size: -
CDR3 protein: CASSATGASSYEQYF
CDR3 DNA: TGTGCCAGCAGCGCCACAGGGGCCAGCTCCTACGAGCAGTACTTC

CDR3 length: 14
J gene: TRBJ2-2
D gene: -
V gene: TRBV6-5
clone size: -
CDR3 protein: CASSYGGITRELFF
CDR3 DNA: TGTGCCAGCAGTTACGGCGGTATAACCCGGGAGCTGTTTTTT

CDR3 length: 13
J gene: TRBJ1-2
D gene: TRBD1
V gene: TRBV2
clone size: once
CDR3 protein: CASAGQVRGGYTF
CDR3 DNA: TGTGCCAGCGCAGGACAGGTTAGGGGTGGCTACACCTTC

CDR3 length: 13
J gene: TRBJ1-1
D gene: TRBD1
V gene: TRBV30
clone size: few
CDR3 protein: CAWSVTGATEAFF
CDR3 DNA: TGTGCCTGGAGTGTAACAGGGGCCACTGAAGCTTTCTTT

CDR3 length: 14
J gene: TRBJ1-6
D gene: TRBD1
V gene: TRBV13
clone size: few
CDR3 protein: CASSHTGDNSPLHF
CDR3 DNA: TGTGCCAGCAGCCACACAGGGGATAATTCACCCCTCCACTTT

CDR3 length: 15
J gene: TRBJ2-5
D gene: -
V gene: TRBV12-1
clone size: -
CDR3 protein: CASSFAGQGEPTQYF
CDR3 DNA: TGTGCCAGCAGCTTTGCCGGACAGGGGGAACCTACCCAGTACTTC

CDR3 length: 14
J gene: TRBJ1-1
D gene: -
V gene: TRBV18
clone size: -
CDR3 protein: CASSPLGGNTEAFF
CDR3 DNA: TGTGCCAGCTCACCACTGGGAGGGAACACTGAAGCTTTCTTT

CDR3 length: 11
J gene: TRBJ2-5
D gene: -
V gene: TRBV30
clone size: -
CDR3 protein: CAWSGGETQYF
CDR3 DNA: TGTGCCTGGAGTGGAGGGGAGACCCAGTACTTC

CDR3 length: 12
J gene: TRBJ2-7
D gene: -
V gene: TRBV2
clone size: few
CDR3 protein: CASSDRSDEQYF
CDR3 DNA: TGTGCCAGCAGTGACAGGTCGGACGAGCAGTACTTC

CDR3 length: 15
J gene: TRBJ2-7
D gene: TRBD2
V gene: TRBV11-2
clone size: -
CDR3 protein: CASSSGLAGLYEQYF
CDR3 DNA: TGTGCCAGCAGCTCCGGACTAGCGGGATTATACGAGCAGTACTTC

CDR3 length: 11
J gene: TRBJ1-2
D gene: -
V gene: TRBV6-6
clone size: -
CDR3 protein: CASEGYYGYTF
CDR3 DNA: TGTGCCAGCGAGGGTTATTATGGCTACACCTTC